The entry that follows covers one T cell receptor beta chain sequence. Its antigen is still unknown. This sample was included in a study of cytomegalovirus exposure and HLA in healthy donors. Findings and limits, study-wide: Data from an earlier analysis indicated that most TCR beta V segments were productive either about 90% or about 30% of the time.

PCR amplification relied on 60 Vbeta primers (plus 13 Jbeta primers). Only in-frame clones appear in the TCRdb table, and some are missing; sequencing was by immunoSEQ multiplex PCR. Among some 150,000 clones listed, roughly three fifths were seen once. Germline loops: CDR1 MDHEN, CDR2 SYDVKM. CDR3 size: 13 residues. Between the trimmed V and J ends, which lost 8 bases and 3 bases, there was a span of 11 bases. The clonotype was recovered from a middle-aged woman in good health and CMV-seronegative. The sample comprised PBMCs. This chain connects TRBV28 to TRBJ2-1; D is possibly TRBD2 (5 bases). The CDR3 DNA is TGTGCCAGCGAACTCGGGAACTACAATGAGCAGTTCTTC. The encoded protein is CASELGNYNEQFF.